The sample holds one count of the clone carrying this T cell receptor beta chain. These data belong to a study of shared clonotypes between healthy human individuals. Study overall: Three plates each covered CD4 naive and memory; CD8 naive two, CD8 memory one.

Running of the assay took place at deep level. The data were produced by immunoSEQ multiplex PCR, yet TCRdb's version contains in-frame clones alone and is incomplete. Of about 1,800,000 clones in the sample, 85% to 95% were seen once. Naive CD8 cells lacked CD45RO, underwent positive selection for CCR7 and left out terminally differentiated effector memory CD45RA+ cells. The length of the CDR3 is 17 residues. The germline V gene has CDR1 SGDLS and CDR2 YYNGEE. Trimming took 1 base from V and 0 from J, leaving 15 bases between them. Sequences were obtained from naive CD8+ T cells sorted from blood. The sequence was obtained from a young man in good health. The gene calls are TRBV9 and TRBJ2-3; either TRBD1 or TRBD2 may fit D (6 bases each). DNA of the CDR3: TGTGCCAGCAGCGTATCAAGGGGGGTCCTTAGCACAGATACGCAGTATTTT. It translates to CASSVSRGVLSTDTQYF.